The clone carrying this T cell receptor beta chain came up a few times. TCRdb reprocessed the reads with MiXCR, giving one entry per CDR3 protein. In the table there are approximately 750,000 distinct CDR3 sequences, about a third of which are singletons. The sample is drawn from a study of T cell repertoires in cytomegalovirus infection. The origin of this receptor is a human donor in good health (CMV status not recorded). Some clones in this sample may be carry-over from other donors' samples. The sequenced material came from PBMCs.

CDR3 sequence (DNA): TGTGCCAGCAGGAGTAGCGGGGGCAAAACCCAGTACTTC. This sequence encodes CASRSSGGKTQYF. V is TRBV2 and J is TRBJ2-5, with TRBD2 matching 9 bases. V shed 6 bases, J shed 8 bases, and the junction held 7 bases outside the gene matches. Germline loops: CDR1 SNHLY, CDR2 FYNNEI. This CDR3 contains 13 residues.